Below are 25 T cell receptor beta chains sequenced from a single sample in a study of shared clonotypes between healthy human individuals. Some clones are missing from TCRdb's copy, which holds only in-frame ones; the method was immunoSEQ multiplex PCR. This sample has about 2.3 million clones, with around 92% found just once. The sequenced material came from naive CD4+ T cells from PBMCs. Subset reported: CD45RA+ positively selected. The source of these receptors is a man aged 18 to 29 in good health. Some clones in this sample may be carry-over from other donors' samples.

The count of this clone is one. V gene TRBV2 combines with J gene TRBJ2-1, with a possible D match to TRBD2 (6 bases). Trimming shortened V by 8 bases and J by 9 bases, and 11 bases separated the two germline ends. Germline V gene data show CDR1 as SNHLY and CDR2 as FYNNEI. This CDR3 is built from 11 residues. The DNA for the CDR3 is TGTGCCAGCCTGACTAGAGCTGAGCAGTTCTTC. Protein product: CASLTRAEQFF.

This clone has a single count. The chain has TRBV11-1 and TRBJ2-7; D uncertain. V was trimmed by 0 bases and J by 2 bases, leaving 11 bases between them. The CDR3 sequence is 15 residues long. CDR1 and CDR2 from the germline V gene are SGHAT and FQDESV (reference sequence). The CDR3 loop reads CASSLAGIYTYEQYF. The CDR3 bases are TGTGCCAGCAGCTTAGCAGGGATCTACACCTACGAGCAGTACTTC.

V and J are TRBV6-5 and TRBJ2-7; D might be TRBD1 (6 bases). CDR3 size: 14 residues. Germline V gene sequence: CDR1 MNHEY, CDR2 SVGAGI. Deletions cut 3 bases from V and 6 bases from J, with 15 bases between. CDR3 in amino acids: CASSYDRKPAEQYF. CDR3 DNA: TGTGCCAGCAGTTATGACAGGAAACCCGCCGAGCAGTACTTC.

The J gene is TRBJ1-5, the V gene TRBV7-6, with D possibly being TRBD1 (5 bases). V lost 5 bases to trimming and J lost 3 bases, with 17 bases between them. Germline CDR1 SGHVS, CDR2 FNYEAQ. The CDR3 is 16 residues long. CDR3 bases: TGTGCCAGCAGCCCTACGGGGGGGACGCACAATCAGCCCCAGCATTTT. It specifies CASSPTGGTHNQPQHF.

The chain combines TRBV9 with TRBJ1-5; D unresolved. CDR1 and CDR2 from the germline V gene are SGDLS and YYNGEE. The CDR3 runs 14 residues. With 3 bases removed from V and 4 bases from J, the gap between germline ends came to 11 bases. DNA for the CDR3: TGTGCCAGCAGCGCGGGTCTACTAAATCAGCCCCAGCATTTT. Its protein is CASSAGLLNQPQHF.

CDR3 region: CASSGGQVQAYEQYF. The CDR3 DNA reads TGTGCCAGCAGCGGGGGACAGGTCCAAGCCTACGAGCAGTACTTC. The chain links TRBV5-4 to TRBJ2-7; 8 bases align to TRBD1. CDR3 length: 15 residues. Germline V CDR1 and CDR2: SGHNT, YYREEE (reference sequence). Losses at the gene ends were 4 bases for V and 2 bases for J; bases not matched to a gene: 8.

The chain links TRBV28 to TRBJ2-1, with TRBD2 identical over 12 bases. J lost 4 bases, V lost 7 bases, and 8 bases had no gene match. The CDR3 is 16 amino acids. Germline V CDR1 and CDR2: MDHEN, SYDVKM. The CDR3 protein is CASITLAGGGYNEQFF. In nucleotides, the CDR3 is TGTGCCAGCATCACGCTAGCGGGAGGGGGTTACAATGAGCAGTTCTTC.

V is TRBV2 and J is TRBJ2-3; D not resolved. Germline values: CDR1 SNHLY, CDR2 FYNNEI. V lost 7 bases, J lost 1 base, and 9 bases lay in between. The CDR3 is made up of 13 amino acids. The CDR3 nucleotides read TGTGCCAGCACAATTGAACGCACAGATACGCAGTATTTT. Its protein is CASTIERTDTQYF.

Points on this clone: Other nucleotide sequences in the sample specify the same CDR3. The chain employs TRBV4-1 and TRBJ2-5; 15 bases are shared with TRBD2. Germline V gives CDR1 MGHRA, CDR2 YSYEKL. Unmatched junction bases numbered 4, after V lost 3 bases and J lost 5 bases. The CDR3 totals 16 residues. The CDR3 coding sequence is TGCGCCAGCAGCCAGGGACTAGCGGGAGGTGGGGAGACCCAGTACTTC. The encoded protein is CASSQGLAGGGETQYF.

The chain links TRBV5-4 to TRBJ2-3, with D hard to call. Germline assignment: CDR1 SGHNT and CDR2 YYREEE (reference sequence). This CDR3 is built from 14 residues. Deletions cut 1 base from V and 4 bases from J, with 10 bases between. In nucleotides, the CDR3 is TGTGCCAGCAGCTTGCTGGGGTTTGCAGATACGCAGTATTTT. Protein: CASSLLGFADTQYF.

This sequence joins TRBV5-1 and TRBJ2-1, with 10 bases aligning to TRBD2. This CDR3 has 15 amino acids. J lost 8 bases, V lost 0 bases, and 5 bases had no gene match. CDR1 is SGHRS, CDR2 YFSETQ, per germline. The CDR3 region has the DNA TGCGCCAGCAGCTTGGCTAGCGGGAGTGGTGATGAGCAGTTCTTC. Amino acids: CASSLASGSGDEQFF.

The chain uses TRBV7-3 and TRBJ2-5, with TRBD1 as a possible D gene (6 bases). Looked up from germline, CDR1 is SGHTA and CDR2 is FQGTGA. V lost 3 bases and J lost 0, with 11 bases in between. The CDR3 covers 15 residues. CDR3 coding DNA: TGTGCCAGCAGCTTCTTAGGACAGAACCAAGAGACCCAGTACTTC. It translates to CASSFLGQNQETQYF.

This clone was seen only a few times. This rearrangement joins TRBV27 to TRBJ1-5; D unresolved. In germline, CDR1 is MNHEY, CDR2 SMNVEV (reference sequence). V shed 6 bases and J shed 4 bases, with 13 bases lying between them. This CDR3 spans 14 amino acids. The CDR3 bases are TGTGCCAGCAGGCCCGCAGCCCAAAATCAGCCCCAGCATTTT. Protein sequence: CASRPAAQNQPQHF.

CDR3 coding DNA: TGTGCCAGCAGAGGCGGCAGCCCTTCCAAAAACATTCAGTACTTC. Protein sequence: CASRGGSPSKNIQYF. The J gene is TRBJ2-4, the V gene TRBV7-2; D gene unclear. The CDR3 sequence is 15 residues long. V was pared by 6 bases and J by 2 bases, with 14 bases between. Germline CDR1 reads SGHTA; CDR2 reads FQGNSA.

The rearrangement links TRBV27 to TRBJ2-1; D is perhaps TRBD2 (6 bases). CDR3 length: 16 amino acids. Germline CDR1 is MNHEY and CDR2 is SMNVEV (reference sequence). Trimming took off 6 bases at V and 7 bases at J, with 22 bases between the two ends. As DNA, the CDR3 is TGTGCCAGCAGACACAGAGACGGGAGAGGGTGGAATGAGCAGTTCTTC. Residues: CASRHRDGRGWNEQFF.

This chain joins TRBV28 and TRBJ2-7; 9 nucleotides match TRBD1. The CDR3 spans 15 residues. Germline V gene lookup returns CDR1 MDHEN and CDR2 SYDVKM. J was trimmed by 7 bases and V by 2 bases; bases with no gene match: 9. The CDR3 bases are TGTGCCAGCAGTTTACCTACGACAGGGGGAAGAGAGCAGTACTTC. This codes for CASSLPTTGGREQYF.

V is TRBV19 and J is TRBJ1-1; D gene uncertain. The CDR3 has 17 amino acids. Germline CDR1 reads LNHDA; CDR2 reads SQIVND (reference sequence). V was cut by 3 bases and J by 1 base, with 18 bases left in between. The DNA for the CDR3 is TGTGCCAGTAGTATCGGTGTAGGGTCGACCACGAACACTGAAGCTTTCTTT. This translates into CASSIGVGSTTNTEAFF.

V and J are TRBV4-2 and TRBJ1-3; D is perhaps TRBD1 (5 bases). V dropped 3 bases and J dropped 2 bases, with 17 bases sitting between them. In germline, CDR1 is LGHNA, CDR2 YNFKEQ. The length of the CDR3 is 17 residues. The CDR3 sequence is CASSQPGGDPPGNTIYF. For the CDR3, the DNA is TGTGCCAGCAGCCAGCCTGGGGGGGATCCCCCTGGAAACACCATATATTTT.

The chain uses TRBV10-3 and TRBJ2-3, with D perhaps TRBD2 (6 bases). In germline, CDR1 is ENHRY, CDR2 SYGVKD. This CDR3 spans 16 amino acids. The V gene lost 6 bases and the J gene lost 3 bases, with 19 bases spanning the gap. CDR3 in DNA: TGTGCCATCAGCGGGAACCCGGGAGTGGGGACAGATACGCAGTATTTT. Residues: CAISGNPGVGTDTQYF.

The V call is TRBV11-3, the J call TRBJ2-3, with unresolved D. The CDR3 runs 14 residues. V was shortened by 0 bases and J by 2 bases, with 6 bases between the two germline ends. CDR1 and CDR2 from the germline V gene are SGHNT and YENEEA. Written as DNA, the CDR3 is TGTGCCAGCAGCTTAGATTGGACCACAGATACGCAGTATTTT. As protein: CASSLDWTTDTQYF.

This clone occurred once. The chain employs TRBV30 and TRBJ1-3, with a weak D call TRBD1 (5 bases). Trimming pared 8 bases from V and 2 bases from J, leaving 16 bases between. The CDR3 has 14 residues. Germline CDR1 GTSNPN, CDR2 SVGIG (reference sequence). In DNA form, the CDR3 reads TGTGCCGGTAGCAAGGGGCTCACTGGAAACACCATATATTTT. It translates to CAGSKGLTGNTIYF.

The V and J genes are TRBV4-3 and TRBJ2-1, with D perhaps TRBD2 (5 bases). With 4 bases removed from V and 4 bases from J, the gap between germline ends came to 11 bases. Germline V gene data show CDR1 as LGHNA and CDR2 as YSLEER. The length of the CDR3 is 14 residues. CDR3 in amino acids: CASSRTDFYNEQFF. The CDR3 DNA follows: TGCGCCAGCAGCCGAACGGACTTTTACAATGAGCAGTTCTTC.

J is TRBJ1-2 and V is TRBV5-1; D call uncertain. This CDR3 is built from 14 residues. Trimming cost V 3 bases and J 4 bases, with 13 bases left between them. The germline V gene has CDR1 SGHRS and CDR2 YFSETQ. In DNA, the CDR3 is TGCGCCAGCAGCTACCCCGGGAGTTCCTATGGCTACACCTTC. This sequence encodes CASSYPGSSYGYTF.

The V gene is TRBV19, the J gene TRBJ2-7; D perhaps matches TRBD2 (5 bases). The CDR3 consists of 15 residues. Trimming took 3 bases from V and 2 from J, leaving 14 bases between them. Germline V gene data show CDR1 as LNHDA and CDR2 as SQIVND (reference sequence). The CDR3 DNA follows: TGTGCCAGTAGTATGGGCGGGCTAATCACCTACGAGCAGTACTTC. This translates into CASSMGGLITYEQYF.

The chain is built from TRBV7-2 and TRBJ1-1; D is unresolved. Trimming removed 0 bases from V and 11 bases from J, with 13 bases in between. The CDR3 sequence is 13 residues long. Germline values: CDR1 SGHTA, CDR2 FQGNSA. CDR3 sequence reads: CASSLAPSRSAFF. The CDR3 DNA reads TGTGCCAGCAGCTTAGCCCCATCAAGGAGCGCTTTCTTT.